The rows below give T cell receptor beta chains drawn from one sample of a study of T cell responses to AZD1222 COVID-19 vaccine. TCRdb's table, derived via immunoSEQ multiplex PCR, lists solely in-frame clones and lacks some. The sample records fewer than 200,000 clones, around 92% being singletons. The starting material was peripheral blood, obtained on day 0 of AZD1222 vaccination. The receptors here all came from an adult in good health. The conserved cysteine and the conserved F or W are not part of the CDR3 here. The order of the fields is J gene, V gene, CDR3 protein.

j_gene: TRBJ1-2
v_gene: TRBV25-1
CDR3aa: ASSPGTPGGYT

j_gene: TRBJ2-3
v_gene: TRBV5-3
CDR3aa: ARSLRGQGFTDTQY

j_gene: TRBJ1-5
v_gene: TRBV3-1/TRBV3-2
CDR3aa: ASSRRQGAGQPQH

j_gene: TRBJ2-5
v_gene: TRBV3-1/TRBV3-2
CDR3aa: ASSHPPMTSTRGTQY

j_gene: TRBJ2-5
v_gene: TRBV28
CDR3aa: ASSLDRNEETQY

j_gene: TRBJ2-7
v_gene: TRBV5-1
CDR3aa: ASSSQGSSYEQY

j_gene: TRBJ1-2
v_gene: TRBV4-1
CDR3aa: ASSQDPGAWDGYT

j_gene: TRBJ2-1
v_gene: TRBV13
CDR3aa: ASTHYPSSYNEQF

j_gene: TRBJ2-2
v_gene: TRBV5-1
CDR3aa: ASSLGPGAGGAGELF

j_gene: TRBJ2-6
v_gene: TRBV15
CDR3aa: ATSRGGAVSGANVLT

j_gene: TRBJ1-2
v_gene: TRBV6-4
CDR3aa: ASHRKNSNFYGYT

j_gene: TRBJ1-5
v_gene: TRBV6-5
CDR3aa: ASSYSMVDNQPQH

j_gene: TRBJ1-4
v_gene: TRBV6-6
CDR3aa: ASSRPRGREDEKLF

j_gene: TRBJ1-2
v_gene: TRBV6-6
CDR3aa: ASRQQGANYGYT

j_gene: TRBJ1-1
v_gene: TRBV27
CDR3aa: ASSLVSGGYAEAF

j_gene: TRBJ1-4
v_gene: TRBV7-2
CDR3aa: ASSLQSSTNEKLF

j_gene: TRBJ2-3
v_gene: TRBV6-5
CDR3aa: ASSYSETGYADTQY

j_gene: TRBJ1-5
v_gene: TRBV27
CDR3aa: ASSTTGGYQPQH

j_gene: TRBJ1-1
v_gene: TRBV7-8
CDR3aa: ASSQRPWGREEKSNTEAF

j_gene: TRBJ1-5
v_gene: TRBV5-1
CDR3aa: ASSLSGQGGGQPQH

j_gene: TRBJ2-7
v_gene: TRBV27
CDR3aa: ASQGQPGQGYEQY

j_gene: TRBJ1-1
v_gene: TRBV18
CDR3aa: ASSRDRRDTEAF

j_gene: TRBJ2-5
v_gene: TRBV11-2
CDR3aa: ASSLGSGYQETQY

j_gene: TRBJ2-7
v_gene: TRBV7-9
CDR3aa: ASSLAYQRGRVEQY

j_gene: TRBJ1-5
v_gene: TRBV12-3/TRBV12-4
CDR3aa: ASSHGQYQPQH

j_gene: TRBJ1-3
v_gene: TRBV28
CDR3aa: ASSLFGNTIY

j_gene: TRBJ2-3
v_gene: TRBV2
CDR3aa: ASSEAGDSTSTDTQY

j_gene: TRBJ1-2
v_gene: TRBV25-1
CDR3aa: ASSHSSAYGYT

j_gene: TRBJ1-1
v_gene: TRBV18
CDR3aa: ASSPGTSPMNTEAF

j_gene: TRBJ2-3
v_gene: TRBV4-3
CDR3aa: ASSQETSGGTPSTDTQY

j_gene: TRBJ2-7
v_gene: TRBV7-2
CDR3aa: ASSLWSGASYEQY

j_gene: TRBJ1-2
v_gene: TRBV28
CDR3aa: ASGGTAMNGYT

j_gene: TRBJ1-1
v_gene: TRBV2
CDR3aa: ASCGGGNTEAF

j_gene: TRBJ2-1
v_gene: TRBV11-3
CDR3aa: ASSYRGYNEQF

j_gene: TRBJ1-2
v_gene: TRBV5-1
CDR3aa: ASSLTGTGGWGYT

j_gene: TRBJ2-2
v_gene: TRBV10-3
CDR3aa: AIGQTTGELF

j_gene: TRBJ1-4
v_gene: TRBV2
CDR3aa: ASSEGGEAKLF

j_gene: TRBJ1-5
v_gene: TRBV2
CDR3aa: ASKGNGNQPQH

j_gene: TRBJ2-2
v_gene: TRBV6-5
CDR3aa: ASRRGRLTGELF

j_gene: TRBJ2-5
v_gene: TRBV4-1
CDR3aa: ASSQGGGSYQETQY

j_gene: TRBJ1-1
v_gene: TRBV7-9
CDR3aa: ASRGQVEAF

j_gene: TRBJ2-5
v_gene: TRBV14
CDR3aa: ASSQLVQETQY

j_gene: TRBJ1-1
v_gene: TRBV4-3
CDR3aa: ASSQEIRGRTEAF

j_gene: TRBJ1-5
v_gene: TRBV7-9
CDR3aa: ASSLGGGNQPQH

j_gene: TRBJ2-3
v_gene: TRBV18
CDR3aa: ASSPPMDTQY

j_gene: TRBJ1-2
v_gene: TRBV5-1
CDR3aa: ASSPGEANYGYT

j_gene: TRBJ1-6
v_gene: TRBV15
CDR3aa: ATSRGGSSYNSPLH

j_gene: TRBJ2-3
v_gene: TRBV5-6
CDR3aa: ASSSGQGADTQY

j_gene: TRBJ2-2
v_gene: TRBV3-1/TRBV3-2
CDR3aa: ASSPRRTNTGELF

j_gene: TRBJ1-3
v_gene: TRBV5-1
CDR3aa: ASSSRPQGYTIY